Shown below are 26 T cell receptor beta chains from a single sample sequenced in a study of blood T cells in healthy people across ages (dated by TCRdb to 2013 to 2016). Library method: 5' RACE. The data were produced on an Illumina HiSeq 2500. A second PCR of about 7 to 12 cycles was run with a J-beta primer mix and a sample-barcoded 5' primer. The raw public data were reprocessed by TCRdb itself: fastp quality trimming at Q25, MiXCR clonotype calling, in-frame beta chains only. Entries are consolidated by CDR3 protein sequence, retaining the most common genes and DNA. The sample table records roughly 1.5 million distinct CDR3 sequences; about 42% of these occur just once. Clones ranked in the top ten supply around 4% of the sample. The material sequenced was blood. The receptors here all came from a young woman in good health.

The CDR3 bases are TGTGCCAGCAGCCTCCAGACTAGCGGGACCTCCTACAATGAGCAGTTCTTC. The encoded protein is CASSLQTSGTSYNEQFF. The rearrangement links TRBV13 to TRBJ2-1; 11 positions match TRBD2. CDR1 PRHDT and CDR2 FYEKMQ come from the germline V gene (reference sequence). The J segment lost 0 bases and the V segment lost 5 bases, leaving 6 bases of the junction unmatched. The CDR3 length is 17 residues.

CDR3 amino acids: CASRNTGFADTQYF. The CDR3 DNA reads TGTGCCAGCAGAAATACAGGGTTCGCAGATACGCAGTATTTT. The rearrangement joins TRBV6-2 or TRBV6-3 to TRBJ2-3; perhaps TRBD1 as D (6 bases). This CDR3 spans 14 amino acids. V was clipped by 6 bases and J by 4 bases, with 14 bases between them. CDR1 MNHEY and CDR2 SVGEGT come from the germline V gene.

This clonotype has only a few counts. The V and J genes are TRBV5-1 and TRBJ2-7; no clear D gene. This CDR3 comprises 13 residues. Germline CDR1 SGHRS, CDR2 YFSETQ. V shed 2 bases and J shed 3 bases, with 9 bases lying between them. The CDR3 protein is CASSFRTGYEQYF. In DNA, the CDR3 is TGCGCCAGCAGCTTTAGGACCGGCTACGAGCAGTACTTC.

In its sample, this clonotype was seen a few times. The V and J genes are TRBV5-1 and TRBJ1-1; no clear D gene. The V end lost 4 bases, the J end lost 0 bases, and 7 bases lay between the germline ends. This CDR3 has 13 residues. Germline assignment: CDR1 SGHRS and CDR2 YFSETQ. The CDR3 bases are TGCGCCAGCAGCAAGACCATGAACACTGAAGCTTTCTTT. This translates into CASSKTMNTEAFF.

J is TRBJ1-1 and V is TRBV14; weak D call: TRBD1 (5 bases). Between the trimmed V and J ends, which lost 1 base and 8 bases, there was a span of 17 bases. This CDR3 has 15 residues. Looked up from germline, CDR1 is SGHDN and CDR2 is FVKESK. CDR3 region: CASSQAGGAGREAFF. The CDR3 nucleotides read TGTGCCAGCAGCCAAGCTGGAGGGGCGGGAAGAGAAGCTTTCTTT.

This clonotype came up a few times. The chain is built from TRBV12-3 or TRBV12-4 and TRBJ1-2; no reliable D call. Trimming left V 7 bases short and J 3 bases short, with 21 bases between. The CDR3 spans 16 residues. The CDR3 reads CASTAYRGEGDYGYTF. The CDR3 DNA is TGTGCCAGCACAGCCTACCGGGGAGAAGGAGACTATGGCTACACCTTC.

The chain links TRBV4-3 to TRBJ1-6; D perhaps matches TRBD1 (5 bases). From germline, CDR1 is LGHNA and CDR2 YSLEER. CDR3 length: 15 amino acids. Trimming pared 2 bases from V and 8 bases from J, leaving 13 bases between. The CDR3: CASSQKRGPYSPLHF. For the CDR3, the DNA is TGCGCCAGCAGCCAAAAAAGGGGACCTTATTCACCCCTCCACTTT.

The sample holds a few counts of this clonotype. The chain couples TRBV5-1 to TRBJ2-4; the D gene is possibly TRBD1 (6 bases). The CDR3 is 13 residues long. CDR1 and CDR2 from the germline V gene are SGHRS and YFSETQ. Between the trimmed V and J ends, which lost 2 bases and 5 bases, there was a span of 8 bases. CDR3 residues: CASSFSGENIQYF. The DNA for the CDR3 is TGCGCCAGCAGCTTTTCAGGGGAAAACATTCAGTACTTC.

V and J are TRBV6-2 or TRBV6-3 and TRBJ2-6; possibly TRBD2 for D (6 bases). CDR1 is MNHEY, CDR2 SVGEGT, per germline. The CDR3 contains 14 residues. V was trimmed by 6 bases and J by 2 bases, leaving 8 bases between them. CDR3 sequence reads: CASRLAPGANVLTF. CDR3 DNA sequence: TGTGCCAGCAGACTAGCTCCTGGGGCCAACGTCCTGACTTTC.

This clonotype was observed a handful of times. This sequence joins TRBV25-1 and TRBJ2-5, with D maybe TRBD1 (5 bases). There are 14 residues in the CDR3. The germline V gene has CDR1 MGHDK and CDR2 SYGVNS. Trimming took 5 bases from V and 3 from J, leaving 13 bases between them. The CDR3, as DNA: TGTGCCAGCAGTCCCCTGGACACAAAAGAGACCCAGTACTTC. Protein product: CASSPLDTKETQYF.

The chain links TRBV20-1 to TRBJ2-7, with 7 positions matching TRBD1. J gave up 4 bases and V 7 bases, and 7 bases lay outside the gene matches. CDR3 size: 12 residues. Germline-derived CDR1 and CDR2 are DFQATT and SNEGSKA (reference sequence). CDR3 nucleotides: TGCAGTGTTAAGGACAGGCTTTACGAGCAGTACTTC. Protein product: CSVKDRLYEQYF.

The rearrangement uses TRBV2 and TRBJ2-1; D unresolved. CDR3 size: 13 residues. Germline V gene data show CDR1 as SNHLY and CDR2 as FYNNEI. V lost 7 bases to trimming and J lost 7 bases, with 14 bases between them. CDR3 amino acids: CASNFLVYNEQFF. Written as DNA, the CDR3 is TGTGCCAGCAACTTCCTAGTATATAATGAGCAGTTCTTC.

This clonotype occurred a few times. DNA of the CDR3: TGCGCCAGCAGCCACCGGGAGACCTTCACAGATACGCAGTATTTT. Translated: CASSHRETFTDTQYF. This chain joins TRBV5-1 and TRBJ2-3, with D tentatively TRBD2 (6 bases). The CDR3 is 15 amino acids. The V end was cut by 4 bases, the J end by 2 bases, with 14 bases between. From germline, CDR1 is SGHRS and CDR2 YFSETQ.

The chain combines TRBV28 with TRBJ1-4, with unresolved D. Germline CDR1 and CDR2: MDHEN and SYDVKM. Trimming removed 5 bases at V and 0 bases at J, with 10 bases between. This CDR3 region has 15 residues. CDR3: CASSTAGTTNEKLFF. CDR3 DNA: TGTGCCAGCAGTACCGCGGGTACAACTAATGAAAAACTGTTTTTT.

This clonotype was counted only a few times. CDR3 loop: CSVDSRGYNEQFF. CDR3 in DNA: TGCAGCGTTGATTCTCGGGGGTACAATGAGCAGTTCTTC. The chain employs TRBV29-1 and TRBJ2-1; possibly TRBD2 for D (6 bases). Germline V gene lookup returns CDR1 SQVTM and CDR2 ANQGSEA. The CDR3 runs to 13 residues. V shed 3 bases and J shed 4 bases, with 10 bases lying between them.

This clonotype has a handful of counts. This sequence joins TRBV27 and TRBJ1-2; the D is unclear. V lost 0 bases and J 3 bases, leaving 11 bases between the germline ends. Germline CDR1 and CDR2: MNHEY and SMNVEV (reference sequence). CDR3 size: 15 residues. For the CDR3, the DNA is TGTGCCAGCAGTTTATCGCAGACATCGTACTATGGCTACACCTTC. This translates into CASSLSQTSYYGYTF.

This clonotype was observed a single time. The chain recombines TRBV7-2 with TRBJ2-5, with a tentative D call TRBD1 (5 bases). This CDR3 contains 14 residues. The germline V gene encodes CDR1 SGHTA and CDR2 FQGNSA. The V and J ends lost 5 bases and 10 bases respectively, with 20 bases between them. This CDR3 reads CASSTTRAGRFQYF. As DNA, the CDR3 is TGTGCCAGCAGCACAACCAGGGCAGGTCGATTCCAGTACTTC.

This clonotype was observed a handful of times. The J gene is TRBJ2-3, the V gene TRBV4-1, with D possibly TRBD1 on 6 matching bases. V was pared by 3 bases and J by 6 bases, with 13 bases between. Germline V CDR1 and CDR2: MGHRA, YSYEKL. The CDR3 is made up of 14 amino acids. Here the CDR3 reads CASSQAARGDTQYF. For the CDR3, the DNA is TGCGCCAGCAGCCAGGCCGCGAGGGGGGATACGCAGTATTTT.

This chain connects TRBV7-9 to TRBJ2-1, with no clear D. The CDR3 runs to 13 residues. Trimming removed 0 bases from V and 7 bases from J, with 7 bases in between. CDR1 is SEHNR and CDR2 is FQNEAQ in the germline V gene (reference sequence). In DNA, the CDR3 is TGTGCCAGCAGCTTAGCCCTGAAGAATGAGCAGTTCTTC. This translates into CASSLALKNEQFF.

A few counts support this clonotype. V gene TRBV7-9 combines with J gene TRBJ2-1; D gene ambiguous. The DNA matches TRBJ2-7 better at its end, which makes the J call doubtful. Germline assignment: CDR1 SEHNR and CDR2 FQNEAQ (reference sequence). The CDR3 consists of 15 residues. The chain's CDR3 is CASSSLTSSYNEQYF. The CDR3 DNA reads TGTGCCAGCAGCTCCCTTACCAGCTCCTACAATGAGCAGTACTTC.

The chain has TRBV4-3 and TRBJ2-1, with TRBD1 as a possible D gene (5 bases). The V and J ends lost 9 bases and 8 bases respectively, with 29 bases between them. CDR3 length: 17 amino acids. Per the germline V gene, CDR1 is LGHNA and CDR2 is YSLEER. The chain's CDR3 is CASIQVSLTNLGDEQFF. The CDR3 nucleotides are TGCGCCAGTATCCAAGTATCTTTAACTAATCTAGGGGATGAGCAGTTCTTC.

This clonotype was counted many times. The chain links TRBV4-1 to TRBJ1-5; D is ambiguous. With 1 base removed from V and 0 bases from J, the gap between germline ends came to 4 bases. The germline CDR1 and CDR2 sequences are MGHRA and YSYEKL. The length of the CDR3 is 14 residues. Here the CDR3 DNA reads TGCGCCAGCAGCCAAGGACATAGCAATCAGCCCCAGCATTTT. Residues: CASSQGHSNQPQHF.

A few counts support this clonotype. The V call is TRBV25-1, the J call TRBJ1-2, with D possibly being TRBD1 (6 bases). V was shortened by 6 bases and J by 4 bases, with 27 bases between the two germline ends. Germline V gene sequence: CDR1 MGHDK, CDR2 SYGVNS. This CDR3 spans 18 amino acids. Here the CDR3 DNA reads TGTGCCAGCAGACGTAGGGGGTTGGACCGCGGTATTTGCTATGGCTACACCTTC. Translating it yields CASRRRGLDRGICYGYTF.

This clonotype was picked up many times. The chain recombines TRBV29-1 with TRBJ2-1; D possibly corresponds to TRBD1 (6 bases). The V end was cut by 5 bases, the J end by 6 bases, with 17 bases between. From germline, CDR1 is SQVTM and CDR2 ANQGSEA. The CDR3 runs 14 residues. CDR3 region: CSVTTGHIGNEQFF. The CDR3 DNA sequence: TGCAGCGTTACGACAGGCCACATCGGCAATGAGCAGTTCTTC.

The J gene is TRBJ2-1, the V gene TRBV5-1, with D tentatively TRBD2 (6 bases). Germline CDR1 and CDR2: SGHRS and YFSETQ. V was clipped by 3 bases and J by 2 bases, with 12 bases between them. CDR3 length: 15 residues. CDR3 amino acids: CASSYGGIAYNEQFF. The CDR3 coding sequence is TGCGCCAGCAGCTATGGCGGGATAGCCTACAATGAGCAGTTCTTC.

This clonotype came up a few times. The V gene is TRBV9, the J gene TRBJ2-5; unclear D gene. Germline loops: CDR1 SGDLS, CDR2 YYNGEE. V lost 0 bases and J lost 2, with 11 bases in between. CDR3 length equals 15 residues. The CDR3 spells CASSVGVQPQETQYF. CDR3 nucleotide sequence: TGTGCCAGCAGCGTAGGTGTACAGCCACAAGAGACCCAGTACTTC.